The rows below give T cell receptor beta chains drawn from one sample of a study of shared clonotypes between healthy human individuals. Profiling relied on immunoSEQ multiplex PCR, and the TCRdb table lists in-frame clones only, not all of them. The sample has 2 million to 2.5 million clones, approximately 95% seen once; the top ten hold approximately 0.13%. Sequencing was done on a sample of naive CD4+ T cells sorted from blood. Receptors were obtained from a man between 18 and 29 years old in good health. Both conserved end residues are part of each CDR3. D genes are given only for firm matches. Rows give clone size only sometimes, using once, few, many, or a class for an expanded clone.

v_gene	abundance	len	d_gene	j_gene	CDR3nt	CDR3aa
TRBV6-6	.	15	TRBD1	TRBJ1-4	TGTGCCAGCAGTTATTCGGACAGGGGCTATGAAAAACTGTTTTTT	CASSYSDRGYEKLFF
TRBV5-1	.	16	TRBD2	TRBJ2-1	TGCGCCAGCAGCTCGCGACTAGCGGGGGGGCCTATTGAGCAGTTCTTC	CASSSRLAGGPIEQFF
TRBV6-6	.	14	.	TRBJ2-7	TGTGCCAGCAGTTCGGCTAGCGTATCCTACGAGCAGTACTTC	CASSSASVSYEQYF
TRBV19	.	16	.	TRBJ1-4	TGTGCCAGTAGTATGGCGGGGACCGGGTCGAGAGAAAAACTGTTTTTT	CASSMAGTGSREKLFF
TRBV19	.	16	.	TRBJ2-7	TGTGCCAGTACCGCTAATCCGGGACTCGCTCTCCACGAGCAGTACTTC	CASTANPGLALHEQYF
TRBV11-3	once	12	.	TRBJ2-5	TGTGCCAGCAGCGGTCCAACGGAGACCCAGTACTTC	CASSGPTETQYF
TRBV5-6	.	16	TRBD2	TRBJ2-5	TGTGCCAGCAGCTTGGTCAGGACTAGCGGACAAGAGACCCAGTACTTC	CASSLVRTSGQETQYF
TRBV29-1	.	13	.	TRBJ1-1	TGCAGCGCCTGGGACGGGATGAACACTGAAGCTTTCTTT	CSAWDGMNTEAFF
TRBV28	once	13	.	TRBJ1-5	TGTGCCACCCTATTTCAGGGGTATCAGCCCCAGCATTTT	CATLFQGYQPQHF
TRBV6-6	.	14	TRBD2	TRBJ2-7	TGTGCCAGCACCTTAGCGGGTCCTTCCTACGAGCAGTACTTC	CASTLAGPSYEQYF
TRBV6-1	once	15	TRBD1	TRBJ2-7	TGTGCCAGCATTCCTGGACAGGGGGTATTCTACGAGCAGTACTTC	CASIPGQGVFYEQYF
TRBV5-4	.	15	.	TRBJ1-4	TGTGCCAGCAGCTTGAAAGGGCGGGGGGATGAAAAACTGTTTTTT	CASSLKGRGDEKLFF
TRBV15	.	19	TRBD1	TRBJ2-1	TGTGCCACCAGCAGTGATGCCGACGGGACAGTTATCGCCTACAATGAGCAGTTCTTC	CATSSDADGTVIAYNEQFF
TRBV27	.	14	.	TRBJ2-7	TGTGCCAGCCGCATTACCCGCGGGCCCTACGAGCAGTACTTC	CASRITRGPYEQYF
TRBV7-2	.	13	.	TRBJ2-3	TGTGCCAGCAGCTTACTAGGAAGGGATACGCAGTATTTT	CASSLLGRDTQYF
TRBV29-1	.	13	TRBD1	TRBJ1-4	TGCAGCGTTGGGGAGACAGGGGGTGAAAAACTGTTTTTT	CSVGETGGEKLFF
TRBV5-1	.	15	TRBD2	TRBJ2-3	TGCGCCAGCAGCTCCATAGCGGGAGTACCAGATACGCAGTATTTT	CASSSIAGVPDTQYF
TRBV28	once	18	.	TRBJ1-2	TGTGCCAGCAGTTTATCCCCGAGCGGCGATGAGGACTTCTATGGCTACACCTTC	CASSLSPSGDEDFYGYTF
TRBV6-1	.	12	.	TRBJ2-7	TGTGCCAGCAGTTCTCTGCTCCACGAGCAGTACTTC	CASSSLLHEQYF
TRBV6-6	.	15	.	TRBJ1-3	TGTGCCAGCACCCGATGGGAATCCTCTGGAAACACCATATATTTT	CASTRWESSGNTIYF
TRBV5-4	.	13	TRBD2	TRBJ2-7	TGTGCCGGGGGACTAGCGGGGACCTACGAGCAGTACTTC	CAGGLAGTYEQYF
TRBV7-9	.	16	TRBD2	TRBJ2-5	TGTGCCAGCAGCCCACGGATGGGACTAGTACAAGAGACCCAGTACTTC	CASSPRMGLVQETQYF
TRBV5-1	few	16	TRBD2	TRBJ2-7	TGCGCCAGCAGCTCTTCCGGGACTAGCGGGAGTTTCGAGCAGTACTTC	CASSSSGTSGSFEQYF
TRBV10-1	.	16	.	TRBJ2-2	TGCGCCAGCCCGGTGGTTGGTAGCGTGAACACCGGGGAGCTGTTTTTT	CASPVVGSVNTGELFF
TRBV14	once	15	.	TRBJ1-2	TGTGCCAGCAGCCAAGGTGGGATCATCCTCTATGGCTACACCTTC	CASSQGGIILYGYTF
TRBV7-6	.	16	TRBD1	TRBJ1-4	TGTGCCAGCAGCTTAGCGGGACAGTGGGCTAATGAAAAACTGTTTTTT	CASSLAGQWANEKLFF
TRBV6-1	.	14	.	TRBJ1-1	TGTGCCAGCACCCACAGGGCTGGTAACACTGAAGCTTTCTTT	CASTHRAGNTEAFF
TRBV7-2	.	16	.	TRBJ1-2	TGTGCCAGCAGCTTAGCCGGGGACGGACCTAACTATGGCTACACCTTC	CASSLAGDGPNYGYTF